Here is one T cell receptor (beta chain) with its context. J was trimmed by 7 bases and V by 6 bases; bases with no gene match: 13. CDR3 size: 16 residues. Germline CDR1 reads MNHEY; CDR2 reads SVGAGI. The data originate from a study of blood T cells in healthy people across ages. For the second PCR, which ran for roughly 6 to 11 cycles, a sample-barcoded 5' primer and a J-beta primer mix were used. TCRdb re-called the 5' RACE reads with MiXCR, one entry per CDR3 protein. The data contain over 1,300,000 distinct CDR3 sequences, approximately 60% of them singletons. The source is a man aged 18 to 30 in good health. The sample consisted of blood. V usage is TRBV6-5 and J usage is TRBJ2-1, with 9 bases aligning to TRBD2. CDR3 residues: CASRDLGLAGYNEQFF. CDR3 sequence (DNA): TGTGCCAGCAGGGACCTCGGGCTAGCGGGATATAATGAGCAGTTCTTC.